This T cell receptor beta chain is from a study of STAT5B mutations in CD4+ large granular lymphocyte leukemia. Study results and caveats: Main leukemic clonotypes were patient-specific, but 20% to 25% appeared at low frequency elsewhere. Higher CD4+ than CD8+ T-LGLL clonality might reflect small sample size.

Method: immunoSEQ multiplex PCR; TCRdb's copy keeps in-frame clones and lacks some. The sample holds 28,000 or so clones, 65% to 85% seen once. About this clone itself: No antigen is known for it.

The receptor was isolated from a human donor in good health. Material: CD4+ T cells from blood buffy coats.

Here the CDR3 DNA reads TGTGCCAGCAGTTACTCTAGCGGGGGAGAGACCCAGTACTTC. Protein sequence: CASSYSSGGETQYF. J is TRBJ2-5 and V is TRBV6-5; 9 bases agree with TRBD2. V lost 0 bases, J lost 4 bases, and 0 bases stayed unmatched. The CDR3 loop spans 14 amino acids. Germline CDR1 reads MNHEY; CDR2 reads SVGAGI.